The rows below give T cell receptor beta chains drawn from one sample of a study of cytomegalovirus exposure and HLA in healthy donors. Generated by immunoSEQ multiplex PCR, the TCRdb table keeps only in-frame clones and is missing some. This sample yields over 100,000 clones, of which roughly 90% are seen a single time; about 2% belongs to the top ten. Sequencing used PBMCs. These receptors all stem from a young woman in good health and CMV-seronegative. The CDR3 runs from the conserved cysteine through the conserved F or W.

cdr3_aa | j_call | cdr3_length | v_call
CATSRFGTGGNQPQHF | TRBJ1-5 | 16 | TRBV15
CASSWGLTSNQPQHF | TRBJ1-5 | 15 | TRBV5-6
CASSQADRVSGNTIYF | TRBJ1-3 | 16 | TRBV4-2
CASSFSGSTDTQYF | TRBJ2-3 | 14 | TRBV7-9
CASSLGLARVHSYEQYF | TRBJ2-7 | 17 | TRBV7-9
CASSYSVGATGELFF | TRBJ2-2 | 15 | TRBV6-5
CASSHSGTGGGGYTF | TRBJ1-2 | 15 | TRBV6-5
CAWSVIFRSGSTYEQYF | TRBJ2-7 | 17 | TRBV30
CATSVRGGYTF | TRBJ1-2 | 11 | TRBV15
CSVEGDRDGDTIYF | TRBJ1-3 | 14 | TRBV29-1
CASSPPASETQYF | TRBJ2-5 | 13 | TRBV18
CASSVGAFHSTDTQYF | TRBJ2-3 | 16 | TRBV9
CASQFSGQGAPQYF | TRBJ2-5 | 14 | TRBV6-5
CASSYQRGAYEQYF | TRBJ2-7 | 14 | TRBV7-2
CASSLDHETNYGYTF | TRBJ1-2 | 15 | TRBV5-1
CASSNVGGRNTEAFF | TRBJ1-1 | 15 | TRBV5-1
CSASRTTEAFF | TRBJ1-1 | 11 | TRBV20-1